This entry describes one TCR beta chain. Its antigen is undetermined. The data were taken from a study of cytomegalovirus exposure and HLA in healthy donors. V shed 0 bases and J 8 bases; nucleotides not matched to a gene: 6. The germline V gene has CDR1 LNHNV and CDR2 YYDKDF (reference sequence). This CDR3 contains 16 residues. It was with 60 Vbeta and 13 Jbeta primers that the PCR ran. This table comes from immunoSEQ multiplex PCR, and its TCRdb copy is limited to in-frame clones, with some not included. The data hold approximately 150,000 clones, with roughly 74% observed a single time. Study results and caveats: As a later analysis revealed, most CMV-associated TCR beta chains appeared HLA-restricted. Some highly shared sequence variants likely arose as a pipeline artifact.

The chain uses TRBV15 and TRBJ2-1, with 11 bases identical to TRBD1. The clonotype comes from a male donor in good health and CMV-seronegative. What was sequenced was PBMCs. CDR3 DNA sequence: TGTGCCACCAGCAGAGATTCGGGGACAGGGGGTTATGAGCAGTTCTTC. Translation: CATSRDSGTGGYEQFF.